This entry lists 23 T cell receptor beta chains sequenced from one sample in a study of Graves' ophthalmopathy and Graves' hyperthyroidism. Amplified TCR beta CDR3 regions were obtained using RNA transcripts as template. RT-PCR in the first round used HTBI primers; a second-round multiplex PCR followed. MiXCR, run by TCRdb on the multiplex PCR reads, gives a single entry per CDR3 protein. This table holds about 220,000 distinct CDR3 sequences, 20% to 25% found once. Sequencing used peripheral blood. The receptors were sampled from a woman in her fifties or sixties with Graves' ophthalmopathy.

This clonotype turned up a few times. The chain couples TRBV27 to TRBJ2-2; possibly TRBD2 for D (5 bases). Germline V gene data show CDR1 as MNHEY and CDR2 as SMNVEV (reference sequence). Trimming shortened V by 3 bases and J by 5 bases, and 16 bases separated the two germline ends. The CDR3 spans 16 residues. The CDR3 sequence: CASSFREPGRTGELFF. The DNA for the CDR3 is TGTGCCAGCAGTTTTAGGGAGCCCGGGCGGACCGGGGAGCTGTTTTTT.

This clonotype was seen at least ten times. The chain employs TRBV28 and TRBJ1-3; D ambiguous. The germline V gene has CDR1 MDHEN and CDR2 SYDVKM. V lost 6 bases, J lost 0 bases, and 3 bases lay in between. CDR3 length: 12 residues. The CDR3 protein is CASSFSGNTIYF. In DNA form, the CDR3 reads TGTGCCAGCAGCTTCTCTGGAAACACCATATATTTT.

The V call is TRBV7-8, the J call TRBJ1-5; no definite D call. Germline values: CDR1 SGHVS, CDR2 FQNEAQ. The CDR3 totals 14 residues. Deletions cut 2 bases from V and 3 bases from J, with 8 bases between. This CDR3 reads CASSLRPFNQPQHF. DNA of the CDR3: TGTGCCAGCAGCTTAAGGCCCTTCAATCAGCCCCAGCATTTT.

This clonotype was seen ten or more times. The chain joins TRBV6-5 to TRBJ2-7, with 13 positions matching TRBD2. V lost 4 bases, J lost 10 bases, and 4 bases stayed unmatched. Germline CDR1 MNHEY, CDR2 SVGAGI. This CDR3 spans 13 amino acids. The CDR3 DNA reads TGTGCCAGCAGTTTAGGACTAGCGGGAGATCAGTACTTC. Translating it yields CASSLGLAGDQYF.

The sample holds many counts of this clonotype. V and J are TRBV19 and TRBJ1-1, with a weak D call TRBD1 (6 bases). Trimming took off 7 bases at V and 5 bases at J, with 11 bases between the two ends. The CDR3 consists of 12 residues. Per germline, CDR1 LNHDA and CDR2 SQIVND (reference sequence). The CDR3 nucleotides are TGTGCCAGTATAGGGGGTTGGACTGAAGCTTTCTTT. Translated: CASIGGWTEAFF.

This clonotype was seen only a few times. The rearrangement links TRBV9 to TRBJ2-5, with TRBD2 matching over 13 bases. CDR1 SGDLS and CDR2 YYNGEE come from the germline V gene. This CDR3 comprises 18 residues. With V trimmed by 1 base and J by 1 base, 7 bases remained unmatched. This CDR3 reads CASSVTGLAGAGQETQYF. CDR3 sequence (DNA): TGTGCCAGCAGCGTAACCGGACTAGCGGGGGCTGGCCAAGAGACCCAGTACTTC.

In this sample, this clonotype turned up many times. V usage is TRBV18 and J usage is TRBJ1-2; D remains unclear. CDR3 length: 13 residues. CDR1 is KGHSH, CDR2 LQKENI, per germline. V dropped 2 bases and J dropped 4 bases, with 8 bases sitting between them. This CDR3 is CASSPIGIYGYTF. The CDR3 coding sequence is TGTGCCAGCTCACCAATCGGAATCTATGGCTACACCTTC.

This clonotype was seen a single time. CDR3 coding DNA: TGTGCCAGCCTGGACAGTTCGAATCAGCCCCAGCATTTT. This sequence encodes CASLDSSNQPQHF. This chain connects TRBV6-1 to TRBJ1-5, with a weak D call TRBD1 (6 bases). Trimming left V 8 bases short and J 4 bases short, with 12 bases between. This CDR3 is built from 13 residues. The V gene's germline CDR1 is MNHNS and CDR2 SASEGT.

CDR3 residues: CSVKLQTGEFEDTQYF. The CDR3 DNA sequence: TGCAGCGTCAAACTTCAAACAGGGGAATTCGAGGATACGCAGTATTTT. The chain combines TRBV29-1 with TRBJ2-3, with 7 bases lining up with TRBD1. Germline V gives CDR1 SQVTM, CDR2 ANQGSEA. The length of the CDR3 is 16 residues. The V segment lost 6 bases and the J segment 6 bases; nucleotides outside the gene matches: 18.

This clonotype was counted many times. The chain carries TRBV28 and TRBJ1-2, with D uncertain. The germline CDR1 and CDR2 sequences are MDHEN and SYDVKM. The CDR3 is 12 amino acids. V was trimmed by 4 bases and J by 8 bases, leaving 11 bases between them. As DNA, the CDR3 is TGTGCCAGCAGTTCGGGCGATTACGGCTACACCTTC. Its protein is CASSSGDYGYTF.

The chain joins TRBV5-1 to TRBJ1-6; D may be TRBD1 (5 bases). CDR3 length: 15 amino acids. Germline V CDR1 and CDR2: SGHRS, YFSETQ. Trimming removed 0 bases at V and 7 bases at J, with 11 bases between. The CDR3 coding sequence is TGCGCCAGCAGCTTGGGTGGGACGGGAAATTCACCCCTCCACTTT. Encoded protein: CASSLGGTGNSPLHF.

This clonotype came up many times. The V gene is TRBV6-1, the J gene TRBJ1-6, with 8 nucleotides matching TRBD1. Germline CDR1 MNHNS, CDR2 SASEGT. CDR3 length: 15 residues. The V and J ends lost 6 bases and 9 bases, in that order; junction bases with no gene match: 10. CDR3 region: CASSLWTGLGSPLHF. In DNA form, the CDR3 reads TGTGCCAGCAGCCTTTGGACAGGGTTGGGTTCACCCCTCCACTTT.

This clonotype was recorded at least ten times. The CDR3 here is CASSRRTGNQPQHF. CDR3 DNA sequence: TGTGCCAGTAGTCGACGGACAGGCAATCAGCCCCAGCATTTT. The gene calls are TRBV19 and TRBJ1-5; tentative D call: TRBD1 (6 bases). V shed 5 bases and J shed 2 bases, with 10 bases lying between them. Germline CDR1 LNHDA, CDR2 SQIVND (reference sequence). The CDR3 spans 14 residues.

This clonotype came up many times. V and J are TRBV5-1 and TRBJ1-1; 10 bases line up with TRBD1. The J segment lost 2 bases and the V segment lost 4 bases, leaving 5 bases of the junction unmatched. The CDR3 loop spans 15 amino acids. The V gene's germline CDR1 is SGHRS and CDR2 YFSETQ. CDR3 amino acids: CASSRRQGANTEAFF. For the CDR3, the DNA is TGCGCCAGCAGCCGCCGACAGGGGGCCAACACTGAAGCTTTCTTT.

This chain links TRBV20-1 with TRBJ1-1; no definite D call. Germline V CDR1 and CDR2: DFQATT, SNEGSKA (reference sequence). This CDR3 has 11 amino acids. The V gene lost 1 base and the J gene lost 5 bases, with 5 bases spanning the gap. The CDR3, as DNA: TGCAGTGCTAGAGCTATGACTGAAGCTTTCTTT. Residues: CSARAMTEAFF.

Here the CDR3 reads CASSPFEREGRTGELFF. The CDR3 DNA follows: TGTGCCAGCAGCCCCTTCGAGCGGGAGGGCCGGACCGGGGAGCTGTTTTTT. The chain carries TRBV9 and TRBJ2-2; TRBD2 agrees at 10 bases. The trim removed 4 bases at V and 5 bases at J, leaving 11 bases unmatched. The CDR3 has 17 residues. Looked up from germline, CDR1 is SGDLS and CDR2 is YYNGEE.

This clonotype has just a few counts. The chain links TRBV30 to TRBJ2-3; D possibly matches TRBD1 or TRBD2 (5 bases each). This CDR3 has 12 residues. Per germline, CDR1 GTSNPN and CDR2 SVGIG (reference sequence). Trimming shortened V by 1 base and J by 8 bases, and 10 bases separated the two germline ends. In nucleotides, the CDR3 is TGTGCCTGGAGTGGGGGACCCCTTACGCAGTATTTT. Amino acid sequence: CAWSGGPLTQYF.

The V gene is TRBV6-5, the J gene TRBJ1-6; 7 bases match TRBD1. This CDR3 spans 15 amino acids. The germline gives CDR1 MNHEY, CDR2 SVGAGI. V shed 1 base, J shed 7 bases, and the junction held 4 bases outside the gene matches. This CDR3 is CASSYFGTANSPLHF. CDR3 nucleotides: TGTGCCAGCAGTTACTTCGGGACAGCCAATTCACCCCTCCACTTT.

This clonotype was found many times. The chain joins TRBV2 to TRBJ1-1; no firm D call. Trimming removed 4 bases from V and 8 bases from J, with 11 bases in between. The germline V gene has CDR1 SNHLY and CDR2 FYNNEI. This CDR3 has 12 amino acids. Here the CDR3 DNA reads TGTGCCAGCAGTGGTGGCCAGATAGAAGCTTTCTTT. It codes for CASSGGQIEAFF.

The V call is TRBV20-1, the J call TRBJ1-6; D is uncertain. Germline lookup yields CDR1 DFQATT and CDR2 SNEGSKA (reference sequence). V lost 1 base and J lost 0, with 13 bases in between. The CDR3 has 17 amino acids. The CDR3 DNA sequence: TGCAGTGCTAGAGGCGGCGGACTAAGCTCCTATAATTCACCCCTCCACTTT. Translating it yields CSARGGGLSSYNSPLHF.

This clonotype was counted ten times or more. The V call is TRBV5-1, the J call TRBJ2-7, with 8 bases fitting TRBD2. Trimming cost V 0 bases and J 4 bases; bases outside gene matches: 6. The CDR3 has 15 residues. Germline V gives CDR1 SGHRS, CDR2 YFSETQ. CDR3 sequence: CASSLDGGGNYEQYF. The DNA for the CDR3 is TGCGCCAGCAGCTTGGATGGCGGGGGGAATTACGAGCAGTACTTC.

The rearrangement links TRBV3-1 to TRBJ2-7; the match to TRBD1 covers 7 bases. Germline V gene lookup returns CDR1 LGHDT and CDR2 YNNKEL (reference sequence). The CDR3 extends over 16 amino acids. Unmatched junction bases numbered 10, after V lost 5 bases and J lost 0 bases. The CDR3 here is CASSTTKGGYSYEQYF. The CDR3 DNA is TGTGCCAGCAGCACCACGAAAGGGGGCTACTCCTACGAGCAGTACTTC.

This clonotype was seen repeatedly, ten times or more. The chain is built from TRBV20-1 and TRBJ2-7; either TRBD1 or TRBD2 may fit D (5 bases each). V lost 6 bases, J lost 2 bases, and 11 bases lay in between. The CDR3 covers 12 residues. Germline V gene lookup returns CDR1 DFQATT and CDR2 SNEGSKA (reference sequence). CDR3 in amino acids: CSARDGAYEQYF. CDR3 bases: TGCAGTGCCCGGGACGGGGCCTACGAGCAGTACTTC.